The 19 T cell receptor beta chains below come from one sample, sequenced in a study of blood T cells in healthy people across ages. Alongside a J-beta primer mix, a sample-barcoded 5' primer served in a second PCR lasting about 7 to 12 cycles. MiXCR, applied by TCRdb to the 5' RACE reads, yields one record per CDR3 protein. The data contain approximately 810,000 distinct CDR3 sequences, less than 35% of them singletons. Sequenced sample: blood. These receptors came from a woman older than 75 in good health.

This clonotype was seen at least ten times. The V gene is TRBV5-1, the J gene TRBJ2-1; TRBD2 matches 8 bases. The CDR3 contains 15 residues. Germline-derived CDR1 and CDR2 are SGHRS and YFSETQ. J was trimmed by 7 bases and V by 2 bases; bases with no gene match: 8. The CDR3 region is CASSFLAGGRNEQFF. CDR3 sequence (DNA): TGCGCCAGCAGCTTCCTTGCGGGGGGCAGGAATGAGCAGTTCTTC.

This clonotype has at least ten counts. The gene calls are TRBV6-2 or TRBV6-3 and TRBJ2-3; 7 bases map to TRBD2. Per the germline V gene, CDR1 is MNHEY and CDR2 is SVGEGT. The V segment lost 4 bases and the J segment 6 bases; nucleotides outside the gene matches: 7. CDR3 length: 14 residues. CDR3 sequence: CASSSWTRADTQYF. As DNA, the CDR3 is TGTGCCAGCAGTTCCTGGACTAGGGCTGATACGCAGTATTTT.

This chain links TRBV6-2 or TRBV6-3 with TRBJ1-1; D might be TRBD1 (5 bases). V was cut by 5 bases and J by 2 bases, with 18 bases left in between. The CDR3 totals 16 residues. Germline V gene lookup returns CDR1 MNHEY and CDR2 SVGEGT. The CDR3, as DNA: TGTGCCAGCAGTCCCCTGAGGACACGAACCAACACTGAAGCTTTCTTT. Encoded protein: CASSPLRTRTNTEAFF.

This chain uses TRBV24-1 with TRBJ2-1; 10 bases fit TRBD1. After removal of 7 bases from V and 7 bases from J, the junction contained 9 bases not matched to a gene. Germline V CDR1 and CDR2: KGHDR, SFDVKD. The CDR3 is made up of 15 amino acids. The CDR3 DNA is TGTGCCACCAGGGCTGGAGGGACAGGGGTGAATGAGCAGTTCTTC. As protein: CATRAGGTGVNEQFF.

This clonotype has ten or more counts. The V and J genes are TRBV7-2 and TRBJ2-3, with TRBD2 as a possible D gene (6 bases). V lost 1 base and J 0 bases, leaving 14 bases between the germline ends. Germline V lookup: CDR1 SGHTA, CDR2 FQGNSA. This CDR3 comprises 17 residues. The CDR3, as DNA: TGTGCCAGCAGCTTAGGTTTTCGGGGGACTAGCACAGATACGCAGTATTTT. Protein sequence: CASSLGFRGTSTDTQYF.

This clonotype showed up just a few times. A much bigger clone sits one base away, suggesting this may be a read error. This rearrangement joins TRBV10-2 to TRBJ2-3; 13 bases map to TRBD2. The CDR3 loop spans 15 amino acids. Germline CDR1 is WSHSY and CDR2 is SAAADI. Written as DNA, the CDR3 is TGCGCCGGCAGTGCTGGACTAGCGGGGGTCGATACGCAGTATTTT. It is translated as CAGSAGLAGVDTQYF.

Regarding this clonotype: This may stem from a read error, because a much larger clone lies one nucleotide away. Here the CDR3 omits its conserved ending phenylalanine or tryptophan, so a read error is the likely source. This rearrangement joins TRBV6-6 to TRBJ2-6; TRBD2 aligns across 8 bases. From germline, CDR1 is MNHNY and CDR2 SVGAGI (reference sequence). CDR3 length: 15 amino acids. Trimming at V came to 7 bases and at J to 2 bases, leaving 4 bases not matched to a gene. DNA for the CDR3: TGTGCCAGCAAAACGCGGGGGGCTGGGGCCAACGTCCTGACTTGC. Translation: CASKTRGAGANVLTC.

This clonotype was recorded many times. The V gene is TRBV6-2 or TRBV6-3, the J gene TRBJ2-5; TRBD2 might be the D (6 bases). The V gene lost 2 bases and the J gene lost 4 bases, with 8 bases spanning the gap. The CDR3 is made up of 13 amino acids. Germline CDR1 is MNHEY and CDR2 is SVGEGT. This CDR3 is CASSYQGGETQYF. For the CDR3, the DNA is TGTGCCAGCAGTTACCAGGGAGGAGAGACCCAGTACTTC.

The rearrangement uses TRBV9 and TRBJ2-2; TRBD1 or TRBD2 may be the D gene (5 bases each). Trimming pared 4 bases from V and 6 bases from J, leaving 25 bases between. The germline V gene has CDR1 SGDLS and CDR2 YYNGEE. The CDR3 length is 18 residues. The CDR3 nucleotides are TGTGCCAGCAGCAAGAGCCCTTTCGGGGCATCAGGGCCCGGGGAGCTGTTTTTT. Protein sequence: CASSKSPFGASGPGELFF.

J is TRBJ2-5 and V is TRBV27; TRBD1 matches 10 bases. V shed 6 bases and J 9 bases; nucleotides not matched to a gene: 25. The CDR3 totals 19 residues. Germline CDR1 is MNHEY and CDR2 is SMNVEV (reference sequence). The CDR3 loop is CASSPHSFSQPGQGWAQYF. In DNA, the CDR3 is TGTGCCAGCAGCCCGCATTCGTTTTCCCAACCGGGACAGGGGTGGGCCCAGTACTTC.

This clonotype was detected a few times. The CDR3 loop reads CASSLHRGRSNSPLHF. CDR3 nucleotides: TGTGCCAGCAGCTTACACCGGGGCCGATCTAATTCACCCCTCCACTTT. The chain has TRBV11-2 and TRBJ1-6; tentative D call: TRBD1 (5 bases). The CDR3 contains 16 residues. Per the germline V gene, CDR1 is SGHAT and CDR2 is FQNNGV. V lost 2 bases to trimming and J lost 6 bases, with 14 bases between them.

V and J are TRBV7-9 and TRBJ1-1; unclear D gene. V gave up 4 bases and J gave up 10 bases, with 10 bases separating them. The CDR3 length is 11 residues. From germline, CDR1 is SEHNR and CDR2 FQNEAQ (reference sequence). CDR3 nucleotides: TGTGCCAGCAGCTCCTCAGTGACAGCTTTCTTT. Protein: CASSSSVTAFF. Filled out from reference TRBV7-9 and TRBJ1-1, the complete variable domain reads DTGVSQNPRHKITKRGQNVTFRCDPISEHNRLYWYRQTLGQGPEFLTYFQNEAQLEKSRLLSDRFSAERPKGSFSTLEIQRTEQGDSAMYLCASSSSVTAFFGQGTRLTVV.

This clonotype was counted many times. This chain connects TRBV7-2 to TRBJ2-3; D is perhaps TRBD1 (5 bases). Germline loops: CDR1 SGHTA, CDR2 FQGNSA. Trimming shortened V by 5 bases and J by 7 bases, and 16 bases separated the two germline ends. This CDR3 has 14 amino acids. The CDR3, as DNA: TGTGCCAGCAGCCGACCCAATAAGGGGAATACGCAGTATTTT. Translation: CASSRPNKGNTQYF.

The J gene is TRBJ2-2, the V gene TRBV15, with D tentatively TRBD2 (6 bases). The CDR3 runs 15 residues. Between the trimmed V and J ends, which lost 6 bases and 5 bases, there was a span of 16 bases. Per germline, CDR1 LNHNV and CDR2 YYDKDF (reference sequence). CDR3 DNA sequence: TGTGCCACCAGGTCCGGTACTAGCAAAACCGGGGAGCTGTTTTTT. Its translation is CATRSGTSKTGELFF.

The chain links TRBV7-2 to TRBJ1-1; D gene unclear. Trimming removed 4 bases at V and 7 bases at J, with 19 bases between. Germline V CDR1 and CDR2: SGHTA, FQGNSA. The CDR3 is made up of 15 amino acids. CDR3 nucleotide sequence: TGTGCCAGCAGCTCACTGAGGACGGTGGGCGGTGAAGCTTTCTTT. It is translated as CASSSLRTVGGEAFF.

The chain couples TRBV6-2 or TRBV6-3 to TRBJ1-2; D uncertain. V lost 8 bases to trimming and J lost 3 bases, with 19 bases between them. The CDR3 sequence is 15 residues long. The V gene's germline CDR1 is MNHEY and CDR2 SVGEGT. The CDR3 spells CASESYTNIDYGYTF. DNA of the CDR3: TGTGCCAGCGAGTCATACACGAATATAGACTATGGCTACACCTTC.

This chain uses TRBV20-1 with TRBJ1-2; TRBD1 matches at 7 bases. V lost 4 bases and J lost 0; bases outside the gene matches: 14. This CDR3 region has 17 residues. Per the germline V gene, CDR1 is DFQATT and CDR2 is SNEGSKA (reference sequence). CDR3 region: CSAINFRGVSPNYGYTF. The DNA of the CDR3 is TGCAGTGCTATTAACTTCAGGGGGGTGTCTCCTAACTATGGCTACACCTTC.

This clonotype was observed a few times. The chain recombines TRBV6-2 or TRBV6-3 with TRBJ1-5; no clear D gene. The CDR3 sequence is 13 residues long. V lost 8 bases, J lost 2 bases, and 10 bases lay in between. CDR1 and CDR2 (germline): MNHEY, SVGEGT. CDR3 region: CASGYPRNQPQHF. CDR3 in DNA: TGTGCCAGCGGGTATCCACGCAATCAGCCCCAGCATTTT.

Worth noting for this clonotype: A much larger clone is a single base away; this may be a read error. The J gene is TRBJ2-3, the V gene TRBV5-1; either TRBD1 or TRBD2 may fit D (6 bases each). CDR1 and CDR2 (germline): SGHRS, YFSETQ. The CDR3 runs 14 residues. V was pared by 5 bases and J by 14 bases, with 24 bases between. The CDR3 loop is CASSTGRTNEKLYF. The CDR3 DNA reads TGCGCCAGCAGTACAGGGAGGACTAATGAAAAACTGTATTTT.